Below are 9 T cell receptor beta chains sequenced from a single sample in a study of cytomegalovirus exposure and HLA in healthy donors. In the PCR, 60 Vbeta and 13 Jbeta primers were used. The table came from immunoSEQ multiplex PCR; TCRdb's copy has only in-frame clones and leaves some out. Of under 200,000 clones listed, roughly 82% are singletons. What was sequenced was PBMCs. The receptors derive from a woman aged 50 to 60 in good health and CMV-seropositive.

V and J are TRBV7-8 and TRBJ1-4; weak D call: TRBD1 (5 bases). V lost 0 bases and J lost 5, with 10 bases in between. CDR1 is SGHVS, CDR2 FQNEAQ, per germline. This CDR3 is 15 amino acids long. The CDR3, as DNA: TGTGCCAGCAGCTTAGCAGGGGCACCCAATGAAAAACTGTTTTTT. Amino acids: CASSLAGAPNEKLFF.

CDR3 sequence: CATSGGLAKNIQYF. The CDR3 region has the DNA TGTGCCACCTCCGGGGGGCTAGCCAAAAACATTCAGTACTTC. The V gene is TRBV28, the J gene TRBJ2-4, with TRBD2 as a possible D gene (7 bases). V was cut by 10 bases and J by 0 bases, with 13 bases left in between. The CDR3 length is 14 residues. The germline V gene has CDR1 MDHEN and CDR2 SYDVKM.

The chain is built from TRBV7-9 and TRBJ1-3, with 10 bases aligning to TRBD1. Germline CDR1 reads SEHNR; CDR2 reads FQNEAQ (reference sequence). CDR3 length: 16 residues. V was clipped by 2 bases and J by 4 bases; unmatched bases: 5. DNA for the CDR3: TGTGCCAGCAGCTTATTGACAGGGGGCTCGGGAAACACCATATATTTT. This encodes CASSLLTGGSGNTIYF.

This clone was counted between two and nine times. V usage is TRBV7-9 and J usage is TRBJ2-3; D might be TRBD2 (6 bases). The CDR3 totals 15 residues. Germline-derived CDR1 and CDR2 are SEHNR and FQNEAQ (reference sequence). V was trimmed by 6 bases and J by 0 bases, leaving 13 bases between them. CDR3 sequence (DNA): TGTGCCAGCAGTGCCCGTGGGACTAGCACAGATACGCAGTATTTT. Translating it yields CASSARGTSTDTQYF.

This clone appeared a few times. The chain employs TRBV6-6 and TRBJ2-7; possible D gene TRBD1, 5 bases. V dropped 1 base and J dropped 6 bases, with 13 bases sitting between them. The CDR3 length is 14 residues. The germline CDR1 and CDR2 sequences are MNHNY and SVGAGI (reference sequence). This chain's CDR3 is CASSYLQAPSEQYF. CDR3 DNA: TGTGCCAGCAGTTACTTACAGGCCCCCTCCGAGCAGTACTTC.

This clone has just a few counts. This rearrangement joins TRBV29-1 to TRBJ2-5; maybe TRBD2 (10 bases). CDR3 length equals 16 residues. The ends were cut back, 8 bases at V and 2 bases at J, with 24 bases in the middle. Germline CDR1 reads SQVTM; CDR2 reads ANQGSEA. CDR3 in DNA: TGCAGCACAGGGGGCCCTAGCGGGGGCCGGCAAGAGACCCAGTACTTC. Amino acids: CSTGGPSGGRQETQYF.

The rearrangement links TRBV5-1 to TRBJ2-2; 13 bases are a match to TRBD2. This CDR3 has 17 amino acids. CDR1 is SGHRS, CDR2 YFSETQ, per germline. J lost 10 bases, V lost 4 bases, and 13 bases had no gene match. CDR3 nucleotides: TGCGCCAGCAGCCCCGCCCCACTAGCGGGGGGGGCCTTGGAGCTGTTTTTT. Encoded protein: CASSPAPLAGGALELFF.

V and J are TRBV6-5 and TRBJ1-3; D unresolved. The CDR3 consists of 13 residues. CDR1 is MNHEY and CDR2 is SVGAGI in the germline V gene. Between the trimmed V and J ends, which lost 0 bases and 7 bases, there was a span of 7 bases. CDR3 residues: CASSYSSGNTIYF. In nucleotides, the CDR3 is TGTGCCAGCAGTTACTCTTCCGGTAACACCATATATTTT.

The chain joins TRBV10-1 to TRBJ1-1; possibly TRBD1 for D (6 bases). Per germline, CDR1 WNHNN and CDR2 SYGVQD (reference sequence). The CDR3 has 13 amino acids. With 3 bases removed from V and 4 bases from J, the gap between germline ends came to 9 bases. CDR3: CASSDRGPTEAFF. In DNA form, the CDR3 reads TGCGCCAGCAGTGACAGGGGTCCCACTGAAGCTTTCTTT.